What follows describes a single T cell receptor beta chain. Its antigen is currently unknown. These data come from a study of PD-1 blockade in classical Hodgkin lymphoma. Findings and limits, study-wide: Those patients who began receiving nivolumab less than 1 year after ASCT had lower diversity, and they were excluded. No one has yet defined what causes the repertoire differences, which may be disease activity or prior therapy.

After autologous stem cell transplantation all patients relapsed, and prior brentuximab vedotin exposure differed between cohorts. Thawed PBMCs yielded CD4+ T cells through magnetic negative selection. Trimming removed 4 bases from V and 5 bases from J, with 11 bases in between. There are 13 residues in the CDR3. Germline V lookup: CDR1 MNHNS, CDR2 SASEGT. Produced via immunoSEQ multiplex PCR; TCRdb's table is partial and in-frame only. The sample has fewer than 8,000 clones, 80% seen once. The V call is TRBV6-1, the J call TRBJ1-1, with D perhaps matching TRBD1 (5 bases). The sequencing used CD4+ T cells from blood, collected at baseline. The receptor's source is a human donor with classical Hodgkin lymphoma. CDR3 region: CASSVGGFTEAFF. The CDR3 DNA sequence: TGTGCCAGCAGTGTCGGGGGTTTTACTGAAGCTTTCTTT.